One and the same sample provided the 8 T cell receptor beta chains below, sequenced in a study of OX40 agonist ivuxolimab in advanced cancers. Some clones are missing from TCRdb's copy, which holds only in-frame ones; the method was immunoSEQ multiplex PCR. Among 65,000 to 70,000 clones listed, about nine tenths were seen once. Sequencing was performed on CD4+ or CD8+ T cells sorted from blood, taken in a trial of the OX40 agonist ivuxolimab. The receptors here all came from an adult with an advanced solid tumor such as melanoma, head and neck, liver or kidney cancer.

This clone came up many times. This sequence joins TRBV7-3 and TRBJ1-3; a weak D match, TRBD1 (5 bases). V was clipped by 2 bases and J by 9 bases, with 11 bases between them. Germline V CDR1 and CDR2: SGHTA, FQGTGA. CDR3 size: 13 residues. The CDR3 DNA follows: TGTGCCAGCAGCTTACCCGACACAGGCACCATATATTTT. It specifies CASSLPDTGTIYF.

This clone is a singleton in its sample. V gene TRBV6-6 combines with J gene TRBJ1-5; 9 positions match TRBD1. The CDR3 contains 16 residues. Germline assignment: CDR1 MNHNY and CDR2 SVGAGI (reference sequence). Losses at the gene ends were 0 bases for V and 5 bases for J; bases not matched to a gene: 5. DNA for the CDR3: TGTGCCAGCAGTTACTCGAGGGGGACAGGGCATCAGCCCCAGCATTTT. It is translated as CASSYSRGTGHQPQHF.

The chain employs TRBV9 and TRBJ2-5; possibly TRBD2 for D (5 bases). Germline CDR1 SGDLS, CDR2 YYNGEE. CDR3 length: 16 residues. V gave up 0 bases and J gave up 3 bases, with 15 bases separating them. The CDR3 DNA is TGTGCCAGCAGCGTAGGTGGACGGGATGGAAAAGAGACCCAGTACTTC. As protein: CASSVGGRDGKETQYF.

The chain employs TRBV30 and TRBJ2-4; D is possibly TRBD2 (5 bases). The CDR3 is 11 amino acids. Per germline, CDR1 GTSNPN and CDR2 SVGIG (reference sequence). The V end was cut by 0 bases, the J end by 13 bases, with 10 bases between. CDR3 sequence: CAWSVLSGQYF. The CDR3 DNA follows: TGTGCCTGGAGTGTACTAAGCGGACAGTACTTC. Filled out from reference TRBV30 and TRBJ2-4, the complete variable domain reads SQTIHQWPATLVQPVGSPLSLECTVEGTSNPNLYWYRQAAGRGLQLLFYSVGIGQISSEVPQNLSASRPQDRQFILSSKKLLLSDSGFYLCAWSVLSGQYFGAGTRLSVL.

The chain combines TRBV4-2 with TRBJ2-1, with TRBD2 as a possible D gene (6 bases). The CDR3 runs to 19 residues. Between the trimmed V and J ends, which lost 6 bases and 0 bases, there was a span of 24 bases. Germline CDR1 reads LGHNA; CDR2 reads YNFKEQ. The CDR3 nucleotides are TGTGCCAGCAGTTCAAGGACCCTAGGGCGGGACCGCTCCTACAATGAGCAGTTCTTC. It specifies CASSSRTLGRDRSYNEQFF.

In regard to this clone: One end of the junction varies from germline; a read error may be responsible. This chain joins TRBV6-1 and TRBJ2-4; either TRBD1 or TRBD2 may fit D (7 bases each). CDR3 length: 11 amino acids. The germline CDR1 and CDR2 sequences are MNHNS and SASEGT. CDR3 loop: CASSGNRGGDF. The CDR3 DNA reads TGTGCCAGCAGTGGAAACAGGGGAGGGGACTTC.

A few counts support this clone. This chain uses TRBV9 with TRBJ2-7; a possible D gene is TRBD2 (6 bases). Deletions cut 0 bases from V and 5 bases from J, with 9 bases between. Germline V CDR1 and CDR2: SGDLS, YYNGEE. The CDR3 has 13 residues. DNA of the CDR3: TGTGCCAGCAGCGTAGCTCCGGGGGACGAGCAGTACTTC. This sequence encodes CASSVAPGDEQYF.

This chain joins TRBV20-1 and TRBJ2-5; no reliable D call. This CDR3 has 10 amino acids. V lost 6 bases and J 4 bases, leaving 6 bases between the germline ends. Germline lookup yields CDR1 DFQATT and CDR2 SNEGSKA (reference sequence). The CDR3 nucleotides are TGCAGTGCCAAGGGAGAGACCCAGTACTTC. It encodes CSAKGETQYF.